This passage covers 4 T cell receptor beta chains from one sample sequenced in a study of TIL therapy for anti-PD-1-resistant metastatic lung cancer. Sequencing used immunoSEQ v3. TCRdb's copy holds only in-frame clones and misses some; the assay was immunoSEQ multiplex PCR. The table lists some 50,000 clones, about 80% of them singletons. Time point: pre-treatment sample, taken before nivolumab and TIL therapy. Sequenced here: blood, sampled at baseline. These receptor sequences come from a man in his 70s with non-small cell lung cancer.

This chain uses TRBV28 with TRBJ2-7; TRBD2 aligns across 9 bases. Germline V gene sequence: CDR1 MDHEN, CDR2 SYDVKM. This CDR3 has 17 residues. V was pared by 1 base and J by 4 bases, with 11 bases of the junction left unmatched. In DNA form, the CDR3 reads TGTGCCAGCAGTTTATTTACGGGACTAGCTCCTACTTACGAGCAGTACTTC. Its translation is CASSLFTGLAPTYEQYF.

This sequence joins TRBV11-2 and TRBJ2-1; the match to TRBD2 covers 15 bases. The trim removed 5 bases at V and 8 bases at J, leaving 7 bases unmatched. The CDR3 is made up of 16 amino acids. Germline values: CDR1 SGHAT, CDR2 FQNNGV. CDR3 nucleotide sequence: TGTGCCAGCAGCGGAGGAGGACTAGCGGGAGGGTATGAGCAGTTCTTC. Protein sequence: CASSGGGLAGGYEQFF. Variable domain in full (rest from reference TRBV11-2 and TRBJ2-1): EAGVAQSPRYKIIEKRQSVAFWCNPISGHATLYWYQQILGQGPKLLIQFQNNGVVDDSQLPKDRFSAERLKGVDSTLKIQPAKLEDSAVYLCASSGGGLAGGYEQFFGPGTRLTVL.

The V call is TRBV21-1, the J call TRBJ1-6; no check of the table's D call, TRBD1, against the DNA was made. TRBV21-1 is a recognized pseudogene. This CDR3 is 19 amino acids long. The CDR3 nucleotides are TGTGCCAGCAGCAAAGAGCGGGGAGGAACAGGGGGCGTTAATTCACCCCTCCACTTT. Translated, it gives CASSKERGGTGGVNSPLHF.

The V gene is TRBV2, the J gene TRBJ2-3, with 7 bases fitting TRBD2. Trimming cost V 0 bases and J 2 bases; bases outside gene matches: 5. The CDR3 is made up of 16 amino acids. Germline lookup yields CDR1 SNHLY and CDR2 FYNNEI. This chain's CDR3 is CASSEATSAFTDTQYF. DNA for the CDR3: TGTGCCAGCAGTGAAGCTACTAGCGCATTCACAGATACGCAGTATTTT.